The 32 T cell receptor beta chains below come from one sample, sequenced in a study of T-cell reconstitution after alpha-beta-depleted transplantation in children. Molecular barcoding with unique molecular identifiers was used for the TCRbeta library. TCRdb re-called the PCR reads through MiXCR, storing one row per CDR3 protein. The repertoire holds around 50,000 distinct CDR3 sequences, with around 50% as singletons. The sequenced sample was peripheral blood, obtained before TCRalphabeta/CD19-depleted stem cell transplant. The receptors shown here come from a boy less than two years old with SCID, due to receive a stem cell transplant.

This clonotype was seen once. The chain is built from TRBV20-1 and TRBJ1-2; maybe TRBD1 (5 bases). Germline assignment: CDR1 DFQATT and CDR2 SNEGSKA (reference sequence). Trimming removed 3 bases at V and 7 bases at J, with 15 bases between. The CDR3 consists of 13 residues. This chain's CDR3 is CSARPGQGGGYTF. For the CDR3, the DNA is TGCAGTGCTAGGCCCGGGCAGGGAGGTGGCTACACCTTC.

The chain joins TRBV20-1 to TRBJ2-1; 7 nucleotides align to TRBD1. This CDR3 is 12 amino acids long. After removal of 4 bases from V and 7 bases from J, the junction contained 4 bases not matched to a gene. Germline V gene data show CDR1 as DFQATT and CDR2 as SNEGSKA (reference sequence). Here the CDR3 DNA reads TGCAGTGCTATCAGGGGGTCGAATGAGCAGTTCTTC. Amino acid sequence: CSAIRGSNEQFF.

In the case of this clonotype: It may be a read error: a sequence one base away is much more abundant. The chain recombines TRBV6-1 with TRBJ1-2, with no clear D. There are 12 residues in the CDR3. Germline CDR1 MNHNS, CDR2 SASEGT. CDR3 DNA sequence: TGTGCCAGCAGTTATACCAGCTATGGCTACCCCTTC. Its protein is CASSYTSYGYPF.

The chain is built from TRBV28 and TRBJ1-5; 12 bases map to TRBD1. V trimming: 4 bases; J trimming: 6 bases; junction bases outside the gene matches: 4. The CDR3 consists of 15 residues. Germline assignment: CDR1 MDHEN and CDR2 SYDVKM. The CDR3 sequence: CASSSGTGGVQPQHF. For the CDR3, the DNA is TGTGCCAGCAGTTCCGGGACAGGGGGCGTTCAGCCCCAGCATTTT.

The CDR3 DNA follows: TGTGCCAGCAGTGAATCGGCAGGACAGTATGGCACCGGGGAGCTGTTTTTT. It codes for CASSESAGQYGTGELFF. This chain uses TRBV25-1 with TRBJ2-2, with a tentative D call TRBD1 (6 bases). Germline CDR1 reads MGHDK; CDR2 reads SYGVNS. The CDR3 sequence is 17 residues long. Trimming stripped 1 base from V and 4 bases from J, with 16 bases between.

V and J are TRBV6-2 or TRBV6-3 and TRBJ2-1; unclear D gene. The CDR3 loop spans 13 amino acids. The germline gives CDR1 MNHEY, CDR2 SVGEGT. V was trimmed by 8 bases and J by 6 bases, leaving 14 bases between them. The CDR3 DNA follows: TGTGCCAGCGCCCCTGGCTCCCCCAATGAGCAGTTCTTC. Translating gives CASAPGSPNEQFF.

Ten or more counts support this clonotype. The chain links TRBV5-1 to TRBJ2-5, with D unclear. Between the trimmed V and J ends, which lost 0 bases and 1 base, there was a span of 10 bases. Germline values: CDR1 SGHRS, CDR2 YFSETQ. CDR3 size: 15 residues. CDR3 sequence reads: CASSLDAYFQETQYF. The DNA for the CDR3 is TGCGCCAGCAGCTTGGACGCTTACTTCCAAGAGACCCAGTACTTC.

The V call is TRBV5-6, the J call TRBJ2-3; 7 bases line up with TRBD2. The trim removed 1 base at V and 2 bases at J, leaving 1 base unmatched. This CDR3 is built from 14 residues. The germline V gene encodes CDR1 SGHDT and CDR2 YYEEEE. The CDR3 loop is CASSLRGVTDTQYF. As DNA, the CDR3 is TGTGCCAGCAGCTTGCGGGGGGTCACAGATACGCAGTATTTT.

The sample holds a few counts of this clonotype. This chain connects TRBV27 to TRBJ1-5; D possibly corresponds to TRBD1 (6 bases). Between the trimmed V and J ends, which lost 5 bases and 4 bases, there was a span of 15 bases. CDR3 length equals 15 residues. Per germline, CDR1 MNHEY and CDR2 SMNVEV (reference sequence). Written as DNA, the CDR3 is TGTGCCAGCAGTCCCAACAGGGTTGGAAATCAGCCCCAGCATTTT. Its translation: CASSPNRVGNQPQHF.

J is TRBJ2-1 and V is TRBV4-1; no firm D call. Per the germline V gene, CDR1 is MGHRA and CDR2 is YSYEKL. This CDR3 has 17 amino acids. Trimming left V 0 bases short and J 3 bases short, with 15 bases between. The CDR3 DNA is TGCGCCAGCAGCCAAGATCCCCCAGGTCCCTACTACAATGAGCAGTTCTTC. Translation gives CASSQDPPGPYYNEQFF.

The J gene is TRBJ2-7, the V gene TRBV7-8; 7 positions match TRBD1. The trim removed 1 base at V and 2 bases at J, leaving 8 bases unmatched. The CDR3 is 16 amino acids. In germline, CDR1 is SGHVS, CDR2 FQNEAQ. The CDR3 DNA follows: TGTGCCAGCAGCTTAGAGGTCCCGCAGGGGGCCTACGAGCAGTACTTC. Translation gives CASSLEVPQGAYEQYF. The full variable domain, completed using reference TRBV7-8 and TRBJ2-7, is GAGVSQSPRYKVAKRGQDVALRCDPISGHVSLFWYQQALGQGPEFLTYFQNEAQLDKSGLPSDRFFAERPEGSVSTLKIQRTQQEDSAVYLCASSLEVPQGAYEQYFGPGTRLTVT.

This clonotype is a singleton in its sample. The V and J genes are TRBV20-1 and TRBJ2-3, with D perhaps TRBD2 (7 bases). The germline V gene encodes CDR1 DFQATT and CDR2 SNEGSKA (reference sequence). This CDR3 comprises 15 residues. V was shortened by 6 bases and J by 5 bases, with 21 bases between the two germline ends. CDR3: CSARGPSGGGDTQYF. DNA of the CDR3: TGCAGTGCCCGGGGGCCTAGTGGGGGGGGAGATACGCAGTATTTT.

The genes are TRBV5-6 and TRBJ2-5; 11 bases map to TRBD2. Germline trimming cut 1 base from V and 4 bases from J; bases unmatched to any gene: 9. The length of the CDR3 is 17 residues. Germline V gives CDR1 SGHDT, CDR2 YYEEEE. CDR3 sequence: CASSLLAGGGGPETQYF. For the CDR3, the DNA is TGTGCCAGCAGCTTGCTAGCGGGGGGCGGTGGGCCAGAGACCCAGTACTTC.

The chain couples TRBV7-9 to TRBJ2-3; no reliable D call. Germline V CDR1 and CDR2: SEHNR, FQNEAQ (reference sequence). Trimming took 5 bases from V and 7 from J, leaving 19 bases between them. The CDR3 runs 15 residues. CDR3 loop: CASSPDILMINTQYF. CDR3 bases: TGTGCCAGCAGCCCCGACATTCTGATGATCAATACGCAGTATTTT. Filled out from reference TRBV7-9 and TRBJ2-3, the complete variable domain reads DTGVSQNPRHKITKRGQNVTFRCDPISEHNRLYWYRQTLGQGPEFLTYFQNEAQLEKSRLLSDRFSAERPKGSFSTLEIQRTEQGDSAMYLCASSPDILMINTQYFGPGTRLTVL.

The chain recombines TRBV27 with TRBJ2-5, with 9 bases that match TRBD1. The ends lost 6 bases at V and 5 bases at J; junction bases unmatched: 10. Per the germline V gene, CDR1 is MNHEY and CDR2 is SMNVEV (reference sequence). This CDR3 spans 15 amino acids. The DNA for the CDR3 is TGTGCCAGCAGCCGTCTCGGACAGGGGAGGGAGACCCAGTACTTC. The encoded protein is CASSRLGQGRETQYF.

The CDR3 region is CASSPDRRQFF. For the CDR3, the DNA is TGTGCCAGCAGTCCCGACAGAAGGCAGTTCTTC. This chain uses TRBV12-3 or TRBV12-4 with TRBJ2-1, with D tentatively TRBD1 (5 bases). V lost 5 bases, J lost 12 bases, and 11 bases lay in between. The CDR3 spans 11 residues.

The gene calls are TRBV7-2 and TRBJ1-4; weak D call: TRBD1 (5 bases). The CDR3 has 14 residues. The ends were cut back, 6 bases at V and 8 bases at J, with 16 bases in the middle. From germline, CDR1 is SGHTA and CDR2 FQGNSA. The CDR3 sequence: CASSSGGGGEKLFF. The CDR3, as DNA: TGTGCCAGCAGTTCCGGGGGAGGAGGGGAAAAACTGTTTTTT.

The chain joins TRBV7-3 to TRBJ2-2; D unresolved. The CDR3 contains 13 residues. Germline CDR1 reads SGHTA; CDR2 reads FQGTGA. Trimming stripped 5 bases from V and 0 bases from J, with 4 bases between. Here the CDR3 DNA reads TGTGCCAGCAGCCCCACGAACACCGGGGAGCTGTTTTTT. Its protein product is CASSPTNTGELFF.

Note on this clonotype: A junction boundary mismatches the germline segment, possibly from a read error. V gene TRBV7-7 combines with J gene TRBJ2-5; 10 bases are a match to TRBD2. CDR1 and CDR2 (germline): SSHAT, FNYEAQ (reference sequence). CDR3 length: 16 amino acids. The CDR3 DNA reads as TGTGCTAGCAGTGACATATTAGCGGGGGGCCAGGAGACCCAGTACTTC. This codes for CASSDILAGGQETQYF.

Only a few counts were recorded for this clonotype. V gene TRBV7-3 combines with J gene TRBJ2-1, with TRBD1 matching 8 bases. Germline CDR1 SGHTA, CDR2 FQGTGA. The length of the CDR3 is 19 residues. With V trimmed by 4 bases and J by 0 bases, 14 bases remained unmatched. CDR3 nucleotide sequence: TGTGCCAGCAGCTCAACCGGGACAGGTCCTCCGAGCTCCTACAATGAGCAGTTCTTC. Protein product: CASSSTGTGPPSSYNEQFF. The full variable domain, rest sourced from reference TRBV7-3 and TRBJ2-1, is GAGVSQTPSNKVTEKGKYVELRCDPISGHTALYWYRQSLGQGPEFLIYFQGTGAADDSGLPNDRFFAVRPEGSVSTLKIQRTERGDSAVYLCASSSTGTGPPSSYNEQFFGPGTRLTVL.

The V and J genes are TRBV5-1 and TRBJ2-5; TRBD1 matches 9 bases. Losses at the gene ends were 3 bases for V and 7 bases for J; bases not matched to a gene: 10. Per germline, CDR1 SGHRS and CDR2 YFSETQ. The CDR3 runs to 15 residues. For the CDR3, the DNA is TGCGCCAGCAGCTGGTTACAGGGGGCAGGTGGGACCCAGTACTTC. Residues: CASSWLQGAGGTQYF.

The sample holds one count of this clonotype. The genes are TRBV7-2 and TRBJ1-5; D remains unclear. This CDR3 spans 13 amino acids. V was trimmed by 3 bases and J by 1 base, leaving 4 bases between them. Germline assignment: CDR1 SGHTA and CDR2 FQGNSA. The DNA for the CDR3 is TGTGCCAGCAGCTTTGGGAGCAATCAGCCCCAGCATTTT. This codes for CASSFGSNQPQHF.

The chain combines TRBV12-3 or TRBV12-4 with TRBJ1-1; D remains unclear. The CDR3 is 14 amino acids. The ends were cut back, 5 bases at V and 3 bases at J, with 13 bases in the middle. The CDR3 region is CASSARGEDTEAFF. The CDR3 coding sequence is TGTGCCAGCAGTGCCCGTGGGGAGGACACTGAAGCTTTCTTT.

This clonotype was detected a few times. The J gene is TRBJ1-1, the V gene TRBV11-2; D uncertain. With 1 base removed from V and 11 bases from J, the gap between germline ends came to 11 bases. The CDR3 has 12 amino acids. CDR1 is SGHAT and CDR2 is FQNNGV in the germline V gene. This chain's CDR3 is CASSLALRRAFF. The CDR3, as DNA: TGTGCCAGCAGCTTAGCCCTAAGGCGGGCTTTCTTT.

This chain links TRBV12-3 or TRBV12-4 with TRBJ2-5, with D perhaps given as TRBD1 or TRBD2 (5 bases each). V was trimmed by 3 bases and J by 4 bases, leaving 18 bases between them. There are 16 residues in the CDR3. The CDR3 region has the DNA TGTGCCAGCAGTTTCCCCGGGACGGAAGGGAGAGAGACCCAGTACTTC. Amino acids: CASSFPGTEGRETQYF.

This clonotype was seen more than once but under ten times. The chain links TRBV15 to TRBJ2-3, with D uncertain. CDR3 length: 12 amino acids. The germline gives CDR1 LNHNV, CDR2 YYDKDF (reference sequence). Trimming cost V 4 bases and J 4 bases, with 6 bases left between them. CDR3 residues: CATSKGSDTQYF. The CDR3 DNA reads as TGTGCCACCAGCAAGGGTTCAGATACGCAGTATTTT.

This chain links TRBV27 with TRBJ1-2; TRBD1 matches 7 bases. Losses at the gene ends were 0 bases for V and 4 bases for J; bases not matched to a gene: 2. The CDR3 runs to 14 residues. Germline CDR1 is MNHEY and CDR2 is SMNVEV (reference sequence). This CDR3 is CASSLSGGSYGYTF. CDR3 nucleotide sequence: TGTGCCAGCAGTTTATCAGGGGGCTCCTATGGCTACACCTTC.

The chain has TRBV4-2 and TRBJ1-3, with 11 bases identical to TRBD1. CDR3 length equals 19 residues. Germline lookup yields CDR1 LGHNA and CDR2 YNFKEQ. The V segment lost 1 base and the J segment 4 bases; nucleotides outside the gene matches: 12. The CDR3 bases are TGTGCCAGCAGCCAAGTAGGACAGGGGGCAGGGGGACCCGGAAACACCATATATTTT. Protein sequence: CASSQVGQGAGGPGNTIYF.

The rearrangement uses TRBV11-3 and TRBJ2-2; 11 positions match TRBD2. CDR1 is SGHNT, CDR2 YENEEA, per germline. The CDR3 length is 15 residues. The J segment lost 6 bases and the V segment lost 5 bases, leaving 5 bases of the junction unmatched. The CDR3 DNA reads TGTGCCAGCAGCCCGGGACTAGCGGTCCCCGGGGAGCTGTTTTTT. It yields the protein CASSPGLAVPGELFF.

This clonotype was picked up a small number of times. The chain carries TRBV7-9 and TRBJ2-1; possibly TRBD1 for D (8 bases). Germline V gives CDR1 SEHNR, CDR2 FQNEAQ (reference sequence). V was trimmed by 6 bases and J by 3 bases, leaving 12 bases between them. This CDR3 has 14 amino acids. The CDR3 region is CASRTGEGYNEQFF. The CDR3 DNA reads TGTGCCAGCAGGACAGGGGAGGGCTACAATGAGCAGTTCTTC.

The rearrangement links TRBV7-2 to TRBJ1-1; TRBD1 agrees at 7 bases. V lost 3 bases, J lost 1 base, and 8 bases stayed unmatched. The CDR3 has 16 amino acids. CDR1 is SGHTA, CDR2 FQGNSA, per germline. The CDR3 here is CASSFRGQLENTEAFF. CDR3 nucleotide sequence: TGTGCCAGCAGCTTCCGGGGACAGCTAGAGAACACTGAAGCTTTCTTT.

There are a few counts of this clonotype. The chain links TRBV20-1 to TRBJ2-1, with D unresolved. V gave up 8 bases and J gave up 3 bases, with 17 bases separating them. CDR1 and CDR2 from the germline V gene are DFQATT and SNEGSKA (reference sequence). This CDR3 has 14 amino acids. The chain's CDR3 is CSTPLGKVYNEQFF. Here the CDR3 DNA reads TGCAGTACCCCGCTAGGGAAGGTCTACAATGAGCAGTTCTTC.